This T cell receptor (beta chain) was observed in a study of blood T cell repertoires in COVID-19. In the original analysis: By means of reference gene primer amplification, nucleated cell counts were estimated. Some clones are missing from TCRdb's copy, which holds only in-frame ones; the method was immunoSEQ multiplex PCR. V and J calls and clone size are those listed in that table; D and trimming were worked out from the DNA. The sample holds roughly 100,000 clones, roughly 83% seen once. CDR3 length: 15 amino acids. Trimming shortened V by 3 bases and J by 3 bases, and 15 bases separated the two germline ends. CDR1 is SGHTA, CDR2 FQGNSA, per germline. The table lists this clone with a count of one.

V is TRBV7-2 and J is TRBJ2-7; D perhaps matches TRBD2 (6 bases). The clonotype comes from a human donor in a cohort sampled during active COVID-19. The sequenced material came from peripheral blood. This CDR3 is CASSFSPREYYEQYF. Written as DNA, the CDR3 is TGTGCCAGCAGCTTTTCCCCCCGGGAGTACTACGAGCAGTACTTC.